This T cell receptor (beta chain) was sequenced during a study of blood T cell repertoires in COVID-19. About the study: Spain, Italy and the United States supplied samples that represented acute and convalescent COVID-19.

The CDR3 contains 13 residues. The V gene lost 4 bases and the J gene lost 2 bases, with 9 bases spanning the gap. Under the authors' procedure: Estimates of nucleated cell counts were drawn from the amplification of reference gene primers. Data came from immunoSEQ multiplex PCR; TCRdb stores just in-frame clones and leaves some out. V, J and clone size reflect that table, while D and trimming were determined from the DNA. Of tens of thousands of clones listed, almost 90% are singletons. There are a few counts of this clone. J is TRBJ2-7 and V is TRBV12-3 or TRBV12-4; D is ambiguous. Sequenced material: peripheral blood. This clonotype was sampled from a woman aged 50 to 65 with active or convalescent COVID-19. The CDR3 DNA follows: TGTGCCAGCAGTTACGGTCCGGCCTACGAGCAGTACTTC. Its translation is CASSYGPAYEQYF.